The rows below give T cell receptor beta chains drawn from one sample of a study of tumor-infiltrating lymphocytes in primary liver carcinoma. One entry per CDR3 protein results from TCRdb running MiXCR on the multiplex PCR reads. The table includes 300,000 to 350,000 distinct CDR3 sequences, about 61% detected once. Material: peripheral blood. The receptors stem from a man in his forties with primary liver carcinoma and hepatitis B virus infection. CDR3s include the opening cysteine and the closing phenylalanine or tryptophan. The order of the fields is V gene, D gene, clone size, J gene, CDR3 DNA, CDR3 protein. D genes are given only for firm matches. Expanded clones are given a class, and other clones once, few, many or no size at all.

V: TRBV6-2/TRBV6-3
D: -
size: -
J: TRBJ2-5
DNA: TGTGCCAGCGGTGAAAACGGGGAGACCCAGTACTTC
CDR3: CASGENGETQYF

V: TRBV6-1
D: -
size: once
J: TRBJ1-5
DNA: TGTGCCAGCAATGTCACTGGGGCCTTCAATCAGCCCCAGCATTTT
CDR3: CASNVTGAFNQPQHF

V: TRBV29-1
D: TRBD2
size: -
J: TRBJ2-5
DNA: TGCAGGGGTGGACTAGAGAAAGAAACCCAGTACTTC
CDR3: CRGGLEKETQYF

V: TRBV11-1
D: TRBD2
size: -
J: TRBJ2-4
DNA: TGTGCCAGCAGCTTTCCCGGAGCTAGCGGGACCAAAAACATTCAGTACTTC
CDR3: CASSFPGASGTKNIQYF

V: TRBV28
D: -
size: -
J: TRBJ2-2
DNA: TGTGCCAGCAGTTTAGGTCTAGCATACACCGGGGAGCTGTTTTTT
CDR3: CASSLGLAYTGELFF

V: TRBV12-3/TRBV12-4
D: -
size: once
J: TRBJ2-3
DNA: TGTGCCAGCAGTTTGGCCCATCCCCTGCGATATTTT
CDR3: CASSLAHPLRYF

V: TRBV11-2
D: -
size: -
J: TRBJ2-7
DNA: TGTGCCAGCAGCTTAGATCTTCCCGAGGTTGTTTACGAGCAGTACTTC
CDR3: CASSLDLPEVVYEQYF

V: TRBV5-6
D: -
size: -
J: TRBJ1-5
DNA: TGTGCCCGTAGCCCCGGAGGGATATTTAGCAATCAGTCCCAGCATTTT
CDR3: CARSPGGIFSNQSQHF

V: TRBV6-5
D: -
size: many
J: TRBJ1-2
DNA: TGTGCCAGCAGCTCCCTTGGGGGCACTGGTGGCTACACCTTC
CDR3: CASSSLGGTGGYTF

V: TRBV6-6
D: -
size: -
J: TRBJ1-2
DNA: TGTGCCAGCATTTCACAGAACCTCTATGACTACACCTTC
CDR3: CASISQNLYDYTF

V: TRBV28
D: TRBD1
size: -
J: TRBJ1-5
DNA: TGTGCCAGCAGCACGCCGGGACAGGGGGATCAGCCCCAGCATTTT
CDR3: CASSTPGQGDQPQHF

V: TRBV29-1
D: -
size: many
J: TRBJ1-1
DNA: TGCAGCGTTGAGAGGCACTATGAAGCTTTCTTT
CDR3: CSVERHYEAFF

V: TRBV5-5
D: -
size: few
J: TRBJ2-7
DNA: TGTGCCAGCAGCTTTAGGTGGGGTTCCTACGAGCAGTACTTC
CDR3: CASSFRWGSYEQYF

V: TRBV7-8
D: -
size: -
J: TRBJ2-1
DNA: TGTGCCAGCAGCCAATTATCATCGGGCGGAATGAGAGAGCAGTTCTTC
CDR3: CASSQLSSGGMREQFF

V: TRBV7-9
D: TRBD1
size: -
J: TRBJ1-2
DNA: TGTGCCAGCAGCTTGGCGGGACAGAACTATGGCTACACCTTC
CDR3: CASSLAGQNYGYTF

V: TRBV11-2
D: TRBD1
size: -
J: TRBJ2-7
DNA: TGTGCCAGCAGTCGAAACAGGACAGGGATGGGCGAGCAGTACTTC
CDR3: CASSRNRTGMGEQYF

V: TRBV11-2
D: TRBD2
size: -
J: TRBJ2-1
DNA: TGTGCCAGCATCTCCTCACTAGCGGCCATCTCATACAATGAGCAGTTCTTC
CDR3: CASISSLAAISYNEQFF

V: TRBV6-1
D: -
size: -
J: TRBJ2-7
DNA: TGTGCCAGCAATGAAAAAGGGTACGAGCAGTACTTC
CDR3: CASNEKGYEQYF

V: TRBV5-4
D: -
size: -
J: TRBJ2-2
DNA: TGTGCCAGCAGCCGCCCAGGGGATCAAACCGGGGAGCTGTTTTTT
CDR3: CASSRPGDQTGELFF

V: TRBV4-2
D: -
size: once
J: TRBJ2-2
DNA: TGTGCCGGTAGCCAAGATCTAGGGGCCGGGGAGCTGTTTTTT
CDR3: CAGSQDLGAGELFF

V: TRBV6-1
D: -
size: few
J: TRBJ2-5
DNA: TGTGCCAGCGATAGGCAAAGCGGAGTAGAGACCCAGTACTTC
CDR3: CASDRQSGVETQYF

V: TRBV5-4
D: -
size: -
J: TRBJ2-7
DNA: TGTGCCAGCAGCACCGGACTCGCGGAGGCCGCCTACGAGCAGTACTTC
CDR3: CASSTGLAEAAYEQYF

V: TRBV12-3/TRBV12-4
D: TRBD1
size: -
J: TRBJ2-7
DNA: TGTGCCAGCAGTATTGGGACAGGGGGCATGTACGAGCAGTACTTC
CDR3: CASSIGTGGMYEQYF

V: TRBV4-1
D: TRBD1
size: many
J: TRBJ2-7
DNA: TGCGCCAGCAGCCAAGCGGCGACAGGGGTCTACGAGCAGTACTTC
CDR3: CASSQAATGVYEQYF

V: TRBV11-2
D: -
size: -
J: TRBJ2-7
DNA: TGTGCCGGCAGCTTCGGACACGTCTATGAGCAGTACTTC
CDR3: CAGSFGHVYEQYF

V: TRBV7-8
D: TRBD1
size: -
J: TRBJ2-5
DNA: TGTGACAGCAGCTTAGGGACAGGGGGCGGTGAGGCCCAGTACTTC
CDR3: CDSSLGTGGGEAQYF

V: TRBV4-1
D: -
size: -
J: TRBJ1-4
DNA: TGCGCCAGCAGCCAAGCGAAGGGGACGGCTAATGAAAAACTGTTTTTT
CDR3: CASSQAKGTANEKLFF

V: TRBV11-2
D: TRBD1
size: many
J: TRBJ2-7
DNA: TGTGCCAGCAGCTTAGATTGGGACAGCCGCGGGGAGCAGTACTTC
CDR3: CASSLDWDSRGEQYF

V: TRBV11-2
D: -
size: once
J: TRBJ2-1
DNA: TGTGCCAGCAGCTCATCCCCTAGTAGCTATGAGCAATTCTTC
CDR3: CASSSSPSSYEQFF

V: TRBV11-2
D: TRBD2
size: many
J: TRBJ2-3
DNA: TGTGCCAGCAGCTTATCAACGGGAGCGGGAGTCGATACGCAGTATTTT
CDR3: CASSLSTGAGVDTQYF

V: TRBV5-4
D: TRBD1
size: few
J: TRBJ2-7
DNA: TGTGCCAGCAGCTTGAAGGGACAGGGGACCAACGAGCAGTACTTC
CDR3: CASSLKGQGTNEQYF

V: TRBV11-3
D: TRBD2
size: -
J: TRBJ2-3
DNA: TGTGCCTGCAGCTCAGCGGGAGGGCCGGATGCGCAGTATTTT
CDR3: CACSSAGGPDAQYF

V: TRBV5-6
D: -
size: -
J: TRBJ2-3
DNA: TGTGCCAGCAGCTTATTCCGGCGGGACGTTACGCAGTATTTT
CDR3: CASSLFRRDVTQYF

V: TRBV4-3
D: -
size: -
J: TRBJ2-1
DNA: TGCGCCAGCAGCCAAGACCACTCGAGTTACAATGAGCAGTTCTTC
CDR3: CASSQDHSSYNEQFF

V: TRBV4-1
D: -
size: many
J: TRBJ2-2
DNA: TGCGCCAGCAGCCAAGTTCCCTTAACTTCGGTGGTCGGGGAGCTGTTTTTT
CDR3: CASSQVPLTSVVGELFF

V: TRBV5-1
D: TRBD1
size: -
J: TRBJ2-1
DNA: TGCGCCAGCAGTTTTGACAGGGCAGACAATGAGCAGTTCTTC
CDR3: CASSFDRADNEQFF

V: TRBV11-3
D: TRBD1
size: many
J: TRBJ2-1
DNA: TGTGCCAGCAGCCCTAGGCGGGACAGGGTTTCCAATGAGCAGTTCTTC
CDR3: CASSPRRDRVSNEQFF

V: TRBV5-4
D: -
size: few
J: TRBJ1-2
DNA: TGTGCCAGCACCTCAATCGGGGTCTATGGCTACACCTTC
CDR3: CASTSIGVYGYTF

V: TRBV29-1
D: -
size: many
J: TRBJ2-5
DNA: TGCAGCGTGGGACATTTCCAAGAGACCCAGTACTTC
CDR3: CSVGHFQETQYF

V: TRBV11-2
D: -
size: -
J: TRBJ1-4
DNA: TGTGCCAGTAGCTTAGACCCGGGCACCTTGGGAAAGGTGCAGTTTTTT
CDR3: CASSLDPGTLGKVQFF

V: TRBV29-1
D: TRBD1
size: -
J: TRBJ2-1
DNA: TGCAGCGTTGAAAGGGGGCAGGCCTACAATAAGCAGTTCTTC
CDR3: CSVERGQAYNKQFF

V: TRBV5-4
D: TRBD1
size: few
J: TRBJ1-1
DNA: TGTGCCAGCAGCTTGATTACTGGACAGGGCGCTGCTTTCTTT
CDR3: CASSLITGQGAAFF

V: TRBV6-1
D: TRBD1
size: -
J: TRBJ1-2
DNA: TGTGCCAGCACTGAATGGGGCAGGGGGCCATATGGCTACACCTTC
CDR3: CASTEWGRGPYGYTF

V: TRBV12-3/TRBV12-4
D: -
size: -
J: TRBJ2-5
DNA: TGTGCCAGCAGTTTATCCGTTCGGCAGGTTGGCGACACCCAGTACTTC
CDR3: CASSLSVRQVGDTQYF

V: TRBV7-9
D: -
size: -
J: TRBJ2-7
DNA: TGTGCCAGCAGCTTAGGGTGTACAGGGCCCCTCGGTGAGCAGTACTTC
CDR3: CASSLGCTGPLGEQYF

V: TRBV29-1
D: -
size: -
J: TRBJ2-1
DNA: TGCAGCATCACCGTGACTCAGCAGTTCTTC
CDR3: CSITVTQQFF

V: TRBV4-1
D: -
size: -
J: TRBJ1-5
DNA: TGCGCCAGCAGCCAAGATCCCGGACATGGACGCAATCAGCCCCAGCATTTT
CDR3: CASSQDPGHGRNQPQHF

V: TRBV11-2
D: -
size: -
J: TRBJ2-7
DNA: TGTGTCAGCAGCTTAGGAACAGAAACGGGATACGGGCAGTACTTC
CDR3: CVSSLGTETGYGQYF

V: TRBV28
D: TRBD2
size: -
J: TRBJ2-7
DNA: TGTGCCAGCAGTTCTGTGATGGGTCTAGCGGGAGCCCACGAGCAGTACTTC
CDR3: CASSSVMGLAGAHEQYF

V: TRBV5-6
D: -
size: -
J: TRBJ2-2
DNA: TGTGTCAGCAGCCCTGGATTAAACACCGGGGAGCTGTTTTTT
CDR3: CVSSPGLNTGELFF

V: TRBV4-2
D: -
size: many
J: TRBJ1-6
DNA: TGTGCCAGCAGCCAAGCGGACAATTCACCCCTCCACTTT
CDR3: CASSQADNSPLHF

V: TRBV10-3
D: -
size: many
J: TRBJ2-3
DNA: TGTGCCATCAGTTCTAGTACTAGCACAGATACGCAGTATTTT
CDR3: CAISSSTSTDTQYF

V: TRBV11-1
D: -
size: -
J: TRBJ1-2
DNA: TGTGCCAGTAGCTCCCGACTCAACCCTAACTATAGCTACACCTTC
CDR3: CASSSRLNPNYSYTF

V: TRBV4-1
D: TRBD2
size: -
J: TRBJ2-1
DNA: TGCACCAACAGCCAAGTAGCGGGAGACTACAATGAGCAGTTCTTC
CDR3: CTNSQVAGDYNEQFF

V: TRBV28
D: -
size: -
J: TRBJ1-2
DNA: TGTGCCAACAGTTTAACTAACTATGGCTACACCTTC
CDR3: CANSLTNYGYTF

V: TRBV7-9
D: -
size: -
J: TRBJ2-7
DNA: TGTGCCAGCAGCCCGGGACTTCTCTACGAGCAGTACTTC
CDR3: CASSPGLLYEQYF

V: TRBV5-4
D: -
size: many
J: TRBJ2-5
DNA: TGTGCCAGCAGCTTGGTTGGCGGGGGCCAACAAGAGACCCAGTACTTC
CDR3: CASSLVGGGQQETQYF